The 30 T cell receptor beta chains given below trace back to one sample, sequenced in a study of cytomegalovirus exposure and HLA in healthy donors (dated by TCRdb to 2016 to 2017). Libraries came from the immunoSEQ multiplex PCR assay. The multiplex PCR relied on a mix of 60 forward primers for TCR Vbeta segments and 13 reverse primers for TCR Jbeta segments. As stored in TCRdb, this immuneACCESS dataset retains in-frame rearrangements with V and J assigned. A fraction of the clones does not appear; measured against another copy, unresolved V genes explain less than half of the discrepancy, and the remainder lacks a known reason. For this sample the table gives approximately 130,000 clones, of which 65% to 90% were detected only once. The ten largest clonotypes hold approximately 2.6% of the sample. Sequencing input: PBMCs. These receptors came from a man aged 45-65 years in good health and CMV-seronegative.

About this clone: Different DNA sequences within this sample yield the same CDR3. The chain combines TRBV5-1 with TRBJ2-7; 10 positions agree with TRBD1. The V gene's germline CDR1 is SGHRS and CDR2 YFSETQ. The CDR3 is 14 amino acids. The V segment lost 0 bases and the J segment 3 bases; nucleotides outside the gene matches: 0. CDR3 residues: CASSLGTGGYEQYF. The CDR3 coding sequence is TGCGCCAGCAGCTTGGGGACAGGGGGCTACGAGCAGTACTTC.

The chain combines TRBV7-2 with TRBJ1-5, with D tentatively TRBD1 (6 bases). The V and J ends lost 6 bases and 6 bases respectively, with 12 bases between them. Germline V gives CDR1 SGHTA, CDR2 FQGNSA. CDR3 size: 13 residues. CDR3 sequence (DNA): TGTGCCAGCAGTACAGGGAAGAGTCAGCCCCAGCATTTT. This sequence encodes CASSTGKSQPQHF.

This rearrangement joins TRBV5-1 to TRBJ1-2, with D tentatively TRBD1 (6 bases). Germline CDR1 reads SGHRS; CDR2 reads YFSETQ. The CDR3 covers 13 residues. Between the trimmed V and J ends, which lost 5 bases and 2 bases, there was a span of 10 bases. CDR3 amino acids: CASRPTGNYGYTF. Written as DNA, the CDR3 is TGCGCCAGCAGACCAACAGGGAACTATGGCTACACCTTC. Full variable domain (rest looked up from reference TRBV5-1 and TRBJ1-2): KAGVTQTPRYLIKTRGQQVTLSCSPISGHRSVSWYQQTPGQGLQFLFEYFSETQRNKGNFPGRFSGRQFSNSRSEMNVSTLELGDSALYLCASRPTGNYGYTFGSGTRLTVV.

In this sample, this clone turned up a few times. The CDR3 DNA follows: TGTGCCAGCAGCGAGGACAACTTGCAAGAGACCCAGTACTTC. Its translation: CASSEDNLQETQYF. The chain combines TRBV9 with TRBJ2-5; D is perhaps TRBD1 (5 bases). The V gene's germline CDR1 is SGDLS and CDR2 YYNGEE. V lost 3 bases and J 2 bases, leaving 11 bases between the germline ends. This CDR3 is 14 amino acids long.

V is TRBV9 and J is TRBJ2-2; D call uncertain. The germline V gene encodes CDR1 SGDLS and CDR2 YYNGEE. The CDR3 has 15 residues. V shed 0 bases and J shed 4 bases, with 10 bases lying between them. The CDR3 here is CASSVAGSRTGELFF. In nucleotides, the CDR3 is TGTGCCAGCAGCGTAGCAGGAAGCCGCACCGGGGAGCTGTTTTTT.

The chain joins TRBV18 to TRBJ1-5, with D possibly matching TRBD1 (6 bases). Germline V gene sequence: CDR1 KGHSH, CDR2 LQKENI. Trimming pared 5 bases from V and 3 bases from J, leaving 14 bases between. The CDR3 sequence is 15 residues long. CDR3 nucleotides: TGTGCCAGCTCATATACTACAGGGCTCAATCAGCCCCAGCATTTT. It encodes CASSYTTGLNQPQHF.

The V call is TRBV7-9, the J call TRBJ2-7, with D uncertain. V was pared by 2 bases and J by 4 bases, with 12 bases between. Germline assignment: CDR1 SEHNR and CDR2 FQNEAQ (reference sequence). This CDR3 has 14 amino acids. The CDR3 loop reads CASSLPDYSYEQYF. The DNA for the CDR3 is TGTGCCAGCAGCTTACCGGATTACAGTTACGAGCAGTACTTC.

The rearrangement links TRBV18 to TRBJ2-5, with D perhaps matching TRBD1 (5 bases). This CDR3 region has 15 residues. In germline, CDR1 is KGHSH, CDR2 LQKENI. V lost 2 bases, J lost 5 bases, and 15 bases lay in between. The CDR3 bases are TGTGCCAGCTCACCAACTTCTTCAGGGTCTGAGACCCAGTACTTC. As protein: CASSPTSSGSETQYF.

The V gene is TRBV6-1, the J gene TRBJ2-7, with 7 bases lining up with TRBD2. In germline, CDR1 is MNHNS, CDR2 SASEGT. CDR3 length equals 13 residues. The trim removed 1 base at V and 12 bases at J, leaving 9 bases unmatched. As DNA, the CDR3 is TGTGCCAGCAGTGAAGGGGAGGCGGGGGAGTCGTACTTC. This sequence encodes CASSEGEAGESYF.

The CDR3 is CASGLGEQPQHF. As DNA, the CDR3 is TGTGCTAGTGGTTTGGGAGAGCAGCCCCAGCATTTT. The chain recombines TRBV12-5 with TRBJ1-5, with D uncertain. With 1 base removed from V and 7 bases from J, the gap between germline ends came to 5 bases. The germline V gene has CDR1 LGHNT and CDR2 FRNRAP. The CDR3 totals 12 residues. The entire variable domain, with the rest obtained from reference TRBV12-5 and TRBJ1-5, is as follows: DARVTQTPRHKVTEMGQEVTMRCQPILGHNTVFWYRQTMMQGLELLAYFRNRAPLDDSGMPKDRFSAEMPDATLATLKIQPSEPRDSAVYFCASGLGEQPQHFGDGTRLSIL.

The chain couples TRBV7-2 to TRBJ1-2; D gene uncertain. This CDR3 is 15 amino acids long. From germline, CDR1 is SGHTA and CDR2 FQGNSA. V was shortened by 2 bases and J by 2 bases, with 12 bases between the two germline ends. The CDR3 coding sequence is TGTGCCAGCAGCTTAAAGATGGAGGGAAACTATGGCTACACCTTC. Translation gives CASSLKMEGNYGYTF.

The CDR3 region has the DNA TGTGCCAGCAGGAGGGGACAGCCAAGCTACGAGCAGTACTTC. This gives the protein CASRRGQPSYEQYF. The chain carries TRBV2 and TRBJ2-7; 7 nucleotides agree with TRBD1. The V gene's germline CDR1 is SNHLY and CDR2 FYNNEI. Trimming at V came to 6 bases and at J to 3 bases, leaving 8 bases not matched to a gene. The CDR3 spans 14 residues.

The chain recombines TRBV19 with TRBJ2-1, with D maybe TRBD2 (6 bases). This CDR3 region has 12 residues. Trimming removed 10 bases from V and 10 bases from J, with 17 bases in between. Germline CDR1 reads LNHDA; CDR2 reads SQIVND (reference sequence). The CDR3 reads CATSGVSGEQFF. In DNA, the CDR3 is TGTGCCACCTCGGGGGTCAGCGGGGAGCAGTTCTTC.

This chain links TRBV7-6 with TRBJ2-7; D perhaps matches TRBD2 (6 bases). CDR1 SGHVS and CDR2 FNYEAQ come from the germline V gene. The CDR3 has 14 residues. V lost 2 bases and J 5 bases, leaving 13 bases between the germline ends. CDR3 DNA sequence: TGTGCCAGCAGCTTACGACTAGACCCCCACGAGCAGTACTTC. Its translation is CASSLRLDPHEQYF.

This clone appeared once. The chain combines TRBV19 with TRBJ2-1, with 7 bases identical to TRBD2. Trimming at V came to 8 bases and at J to 8 bases, leaving 3 bases not matched to a gene. In germline, CDR1 is LNHDA, CDR2 SQIVND (reference sequence). The CDR3 extends over 11 amino acids. This chain's CDR3 is CASGLVHEQFF. CDR3 in DNA: TGTGCCAGTGGACTAGTCCATGAGCAGTTCTTC.

This chain connects TRBV7-2 to TRBJ2-7; maybe TRBD2 (6 bases). The CDR3 loop spans 14 amino acids. The germline V and J ends were trimmed by 4 bases and 1 base, with 11 bases remaining between them. Germline V gene lookup returns CDR1 SGHTA and CDR2 FQGNSA. CDR3 protein: CASSWARGSYEQYF. CDR3 in DNA: TGTGCCAGCAGCTGGGCCCGGGGGTCCTACGAGCAGTACTTC.

The chain combines TRBV19 with TRBJ1-5, with 9 nucleotides matching TRBD1. The V segment lost 3 bases and the J segment 2 bases; nucleotides outside the gene matches: 8. The CDR3 has 17 residues. From germline, CDR1 is LNHDA and CDR2 SQIVND (reference sequence). CDR3: CASSMIQGASGNQPQHF. The CDR3 DNA reads as TGTGCCAGTAGTATGATACAGGGGGCATCTGGCAATCAGCCCCAGCATTTT. Full variable domain (remainder filled in from reference TRBV19 and TRBJ1-5): DGGITQSPKYLFRKEGQNVTLSCEQNLNHDAMYWYRQDPGQGLRLIYYSQIVNDFQKGDIAEGYSVSREKKESFPLTVTSAQKNPTAFYLCASSMIQGASGNQPQHFGDGTRLSIL.

This rearrangement joins TRBV5-5 to TRBJ2-5; D is ambiguous. Trimming removed 3 bases at V and 5 bases at J, with 17 bases between. CDR3 size: 15 residues. CDR1 and CDR2 (germline): SGHKS, YYEKEE (reference sequence). CDR3 DNA sequence: TGTGCCAGCAGCTCATCTGCCGCGGTTGGGGAGACCCAGTACTTC. This sequence encodes CASSSSAAVGETQYF.

The gene calls are TRBV7-3 and TRBJ2-3; D possibly corresponds to TRBD2 (6 bases). Trimming took off 0 bases at V and 2 bases at J, with 9 bases between the two ends. CDR3 length: 15 residues. Germline V lookup: CDR1 SGHTA, CDR2 FQGTGA. CDR3 nucleotide sequence: TGTGCCAGCAGCTTAACCGGGACTCCCACAGATACGCAGTATTTT. Amino acids: CASSLTGTPTDTQYF.

This clone was seen once. This chain connects TRBV6-5 to TRBJ2-7; D is unresolved. Germline V gene data show CDR1 as MNHEY and CDR2 as SVGAGI. This CDR3 is 14 amino acids long. V was cut by 0 bases and J by 3 bases, with 9 bases left in between. This chain's CDR3 is CASSYSNNYYEQYF. The CDR3 DNA sequence: TGTGCCAGCAGTTACTCAAACAATTACTACGAGCAGTACTTC.

The chain combines TRBV5-1 with TRBJ1-2; D unresolved. The V and J ends lost 3 bases and 4 bases respectively, with 10 bases between them. This CDR3 contains 13 residues. Germline CDR1 SGHRS, CDR2 YFSETQ. CDR3 nucleotides: TGCGCCAGCAGCTCCGACAACATCTATGGCTACACCTTC. Protein sequence: CASSSDNIYGYTF. Using reference TRBV5-1 and TRBJ1-2 for the parts outside the CDR3, the full variable domain is KAGVTQTPRYLIKTRGQQVTLSCSPISGHRSVSWYQQTPGQGLQFLFEYFSETQRNKGNFPGRFSGRQFSNSRSEMNVSTLELGDSALYLCASSSDNIYGYTFGSGTRLTVV.

The chain is built from TRBV6-4 and TRBJ1-1; TRBD1 agrees at 10 bases. The J segment lost 6 bases and the V segment lost 2 bases, leaving 0 bases of the junction unmatched. Germline V gene data show CDR1 as MRHNA and CDR2 as SNTAGT. This CDR3 contains 13 residues. CDR3 in DNA: TGTGCCAGCAGTGACGGGACAGGGGCTGAAGCTTTCTTT. Encoded protein: CASSDGTGAEAFF.

This chain joins TRBV30 and TRBJ2-4; TRBD1 might be the D (6 bases). V dropped 4 bases and J dropped 0 bases, with 10 bases sitting between them. The germline V gene has CDR1 GTSNPN and CDR2 SVGIG (reference sequence). This CDR3 has 14 residues. CDR3 in DNA: TGTGCCTGGAACAGGGAGCTAGCCAAAAACATTCAGTACTTC. Protein product: CAWNRELAKNIQYF.

The chain employs TRBV5-1 and TRBJ1-4; D might be TRBD1 (6 bases). The CDR3 loop spans 14 amino acids. The ends were cut back, 4 bases at V and 8 bases at J, with 15 bases in the middle. Germline values: CDR1 SGHRS, CDR2 YFSETQ. CDR3 bases: TGCGCCAGCAGCCACGGACAGCGAGGGGAAAAACTGTTTTTT. Translated: CASSHGQRGEKLFF.

The rearrangement joins TRBV18 to TRBJ1-4; possibly TRBD1 for D (5 bases). The germline CDR1 and CDR2 sequences are KGHSH and LQKENI. This CDR3 is built from 14 residues. V lost 3 bases, J lost 5 bases, and 10 bases lay in between. The CDR3 protein is CASSPAGRNEKLFF. In nucleotides, the CDR3 is TGTGCCAGCTCACCGGCGGGGCGAAATGAAAAACTGTTTTTT.

This clone was seen a single time. The gene calls are TRBV19 and TRBJ2-3; TRBD2 aligns across 10 bases. Germline trimming cut 3 bases from V and 5 bases from J; bases unmatched to any gene: 11. CDR1 LNHDA and CDR2 SQIVND come from the germline V gene (reference sequence). The CDR3 totals 17 residues. In nucleotides, the CDR3 is TGTGCCAGTAGTATGGTTTTGGGTCTAGCGGGGGTAGATACGCAGTATTTT. As protein: CASSMVLGLAGVDTQYF.

The chain employs TRBV5-1 and TRBJ1-1; TRBD1 agrees at 7 bases. Germline assignment: CDR1 SGHRS and CDR2 YFSETQ. V lost 7 bases and J lost 1; bases outside the gene matches: 7. CDR3 size: 14 residues. The CDR3 bases are TGCGCCAGCCAAGACCGGACAGGGAACACTGAAGCTTTCTTT. This encodes CASQDRTGNTEAFF.

This sequence joins TRBV9 and TRBJ2-1; D gene unclear. There are 15 residues in the CDR3. Germline V gene sequence: CDR1 SGDLS, CDR2 YYNGEE. V lost 1 base, J lost 0 bases, and 8 bases lay in between. CDR3 loop: CASSVLLSSYNEQFF. The CDR3 region has the DNA TGTGCCAGCAGCGTACTATTGAGCTCCTACAATGAGCAGTTCTTC. The entire variable domain, with the rest obtained from reference TRBV9 and TRBJ2-1, is as follows: DSGVTQTPKHLITATGQRVTLRCSPRSGDLSVYWYQQSLDQGLQFLIQYYNGEERAKGNILERFSAQQFPDLHSELNLSSLELGDSALYFCASSVLLSSYNEQFFGPGTRLTVL.

The V call is TRBV30, the J call TRBJ2-7, with 11 bases matching TRBD2. The ends lost 3 bases at V and 4 bases at J; junction bases unmatched: 8. This CDR3 region has 15 residues. CDR1 and CDR2 (germline): GTSNPN, SVGIG (reference sequence). CDR3 coding DNA: TGTGCCTGGAGACTAGCGGGGGCCAATGCTTACGAGCAGTACTTC. Protein sequence: CAWRLAGANAYEQYF.

This clone was seen just once. V usage is TRBV4-1 and J usage is TRBJ2-1; D perhaps matches TRBD1 (6 bases). This CDR3 is built from 11 residues. Germline loops: CDR1 MGHRA, CDR2 YSYEKL. Trimming cost V 6 bases and J 8 bases, with 8 bases left between them. The CDR3 reads CASREGDEQFF. CDR3 sequence (DNA): TGCGCCAGCAGAGAGGGGGATGAGCAGTTCTTC.